This TCR beta chain was sequenced during a study of cytotoxic CD8 clonotypes in ibrutinib-treated CLL. Study background: The subjects consisted of 11 relapsed/refractory and about 14 treatment-naive individuals, with approximately 18 IGHV unmutated. Recorded responses included 24 partial and 2 complete; following median approximately six years, approximately 14 stayed remitted and around twelve progressed. Findings and limits, study-wide: Private clonotypes, not public ones, expanded at ibrutinib response.

CDR3 length: 13 amino acids. V lost 7 bases and J lost 1; bases outside the gene matches: 2. Germline V CDR1 and CDR2: SQVTM, ANQGSEA. Notes on this clone: Its specificity is unknown.

Method: immunoSEQ multiplex PCR; TCRdb's copy keeps in-frame clones and lacks some. The table shows tens of thousands of clones, with 56% occurring only once. The clonotype was recovered from a human donor with chronic lymphocytic leukemia. The specimen was PBMCs, collected after 24 months of ibrutinib treatment. The J gene is TRBJ2-2, the V gene TRBV29-1; TRBD1 matches 8 bases. DNA for the CDR3: TGCAGCGGGACAGGGATGAACACCGGGGAGCTGTTTTTT. Encoded protein: CSGTGMNTGELFF.